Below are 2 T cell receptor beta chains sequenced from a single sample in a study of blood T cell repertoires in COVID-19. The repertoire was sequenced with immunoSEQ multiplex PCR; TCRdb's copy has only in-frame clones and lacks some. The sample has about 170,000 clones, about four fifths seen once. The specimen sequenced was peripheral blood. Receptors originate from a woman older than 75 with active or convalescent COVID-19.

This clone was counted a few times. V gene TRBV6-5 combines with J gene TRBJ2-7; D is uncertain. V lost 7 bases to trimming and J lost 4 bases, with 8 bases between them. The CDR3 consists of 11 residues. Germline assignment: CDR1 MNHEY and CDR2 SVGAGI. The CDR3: CASTTVYEQYF. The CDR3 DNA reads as TGTGCCAGCACCACGGTTTACGAGCAGTACTTC.

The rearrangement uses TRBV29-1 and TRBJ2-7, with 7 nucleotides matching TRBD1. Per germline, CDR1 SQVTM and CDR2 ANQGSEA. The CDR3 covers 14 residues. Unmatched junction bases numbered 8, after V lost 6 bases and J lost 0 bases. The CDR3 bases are TGCAGCGTAAAACCGGGACAGTACTCCTACGAGCAGTACTTC. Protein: CSVKPGQYSYEQYF.